These 21 T cell receptor beta chains share one sample of origin, sequenced in a study of shared clonotypes between healthy human individuals. Here immunoSEQ multiplex PCR was the method, and the copy in TCRdb shows in-frame clones only, minus some. This table holds 2 million to 2.5 million clones, approximately 96% found once. The sequencing sample was made of naive CD4+ T cells sorted from blood. Indicated subset: CD45RA+ positively selected. These receptors were collected from a man aged 18 to 30 in good health.

Only one count was recorded for this clone. The V call is TRBV6-6, the J call TRBJ2-1, with 8 bases matching TRBD1. The CDR3 loop spans 12 amino acids. Germline CDR1 reads MNHNY; CDR2 reads SVGAGI (reference sequence). Losses at the gene ends were 5 bases for V and 6 bases for J; bases not matched to a gene: 0. The CDR3 coding sequence is TGTGCCAGCAGTGACAGGGGCAATGAGCAGTTCTTC. Its translation is CASSDRGNEQFF.

The chain combines TRBV25-1 with TRBJ2-7, with TRBD1 matching over 10 bases. In germline, CDR1 is MGHDK, CDR2 SYGVNS. CDR3 length equals 15 residues. V lost 4 bases and J lost 3; bases outside the gene matches: 6. The CDR3 DNA reads TGTGCCAGCAGTGTCGGACAGGGGGGTTACTACGAGCAGTACTTC. Its translation: CASSVGQGGYYEQYF.

Comments on this clone: This sample includes further DNA sequences coding for the same CDR3. The V gene is TRBV10-1, the J gene TRBJ2-7; 9 bases are a match to TRBD1. CDR3 length: 13 amino acids. Germline CDR1 reads WNHNN; CDR2 reads SYGVQD (reference sequence). J was trimmed by 4 bases and V by 6 bases; bases with no gene match: 4. The DNA of the CDR3 is TGCGCCAGCAGCCGGGACAGGGCTTACGAGCAGTACTTC. This codes for CASSRDRAYEQYF.

The V gene is TRBV5-1, the J gene TRBJ1-2; no reliable D call. CDR1 SGHRS and CDR2 YFSETQ come from the germline V gene. The CDR3 is made up of 15 amino acids. The V end lost 3 bases, the J end lost 4 bases, and 16 bases lay between the germline ends. CDR3 bases: TGCGCCAGCAGCTCCTCAGGTGAGGGTGGCTATGGCTACACCTTC. Its protein product is CASSSSGEGGYGYTF.

The chain has TRBV4-1 and TRBJ1-3; D perhaps matches TRBD1 (5 bases). Trimming shortened V by 3 bases and J by 4 bases, and 16 bases separated the two germline ends. The CDR3 is 16 amino acids. Germline V gene data show CDR1 as MGHRA and CDR2 as YSYEKL. This chain's CDR3 is CASSHPLRDAGNTIYF. The CDR3 DNA reads as TGCGCCAGCAGCCACCCCCTCCGGGACGCCGGAAACACCATATATTTT.

The gene calls are TRBV5-1 and TRBJ2-2; 7 bases are shared with TRBD2. J was trimmed by 3 bases and V by 1 base; bases with no gene match: 9. CDR1 is SGHRS, CDR2 YFSETQ, per germline. There are 17 residues in the CDR3. CDR3 region: CASSLPPSGIYTGELFF. In DNA, the CDR3 is TGCGCCAGCAGCTTGCCCCCTAGCGGCATATACACCGGGGAGCTGTTTTTT.

Worth noting for this clone: The sample has other DNA sequences that encode this CDR3 too. The chain employs TRBV11-3 and TRBJ1-1; TRBD1 matches at 8 bases. Germline CDR1 SGHNT, CDR2 YENEEA. With V trimmed by 1 base and J by 4 bases, 5 bases remained unmatched. The CDR3 spans 15 residues. CDR3 in amino acids: CASSLGGTGGTEAFF. The CDR3 bases are TGTGCCAGCAGCTTAGGGGGGACAGGCGGCACTGAAGCTTTCTTT.

The CDR3 sequence: CASRGRLNTEAFF. As DNA, the CDR3 is TGTGCCAGCAGGGGACGGTTGAACACTGAAGCTTTCTTT. The chain joins TRBV6-1 to TRBJ1-1; the D gene is possibly TRBD1 (5 bases). CDR3 length: 13 residues. Trimming removed 6 bases at V and 0 bases at J, with 8 bases between. Germline V gene lookup returns CDR1 MNHNS and CDR2 SASEGT.

This chain uses TRBV5-1 with TRBJ2-1; the D gene is possibly TRBD2 (6 bases). Germline CDR1 reads SGHRS; CDR2 reads YFSETQ. The V end lost 6 bases, the J end lost 2 bases, and 18 bases lay between the germline ends. The CDR3 length is 16 residues. CDR3 region: CASTPRAGLTYNEQFF. The CDR3 DNA is TGCGCCAGCACCCCGAGGGCGGGGTTGACCTACAATGAGCAGTTCTTC.

The J gene is TRBJ2-3, the V gene TRBV11-3; 11 bases fit TRBD2. Unmatched junction bases numbered 5, after V lost 4 bases and J lost 2 bases. The V gene's germline CDR1 is SGHNT and CDR2 YENEEA. The CDR3 covers 16 residues. CDR3 in amino acids: CASSSGTSGITDTQYF. The CDR3 DNA follows: TGTGCCAGCAGCTCGGGGACTAGCGGTATCACAGATACGCAGTATTTT.

The table lists this clone with a few counts. This specimen includes other DNA sequences encoding the same CDR3. The chain is built from TRBV6-5 and TRBJ1-1; D is ambiguous. Germline loops: CDR1 MNHEY, CDR2 SVGAGI. This CDR3 region has 12 residues. V was pared by 5 bases and J by 0 bases, with 4 bases between. CDR3 protein: CASSTVNTEAFF. Here the CDR3 DNA reads TGTGCCAGCAGTACGGTGAACACTGAAGCTTTCTTT.

The count of this clone is one. The genes are TRBV19 and TRBJ2-2; 9 bases are shared with TRBD1. There are 14 residues in the CDR3. From germline, CDR1 is LNHDA and CDR2 SQIVND (reference sequence). V shed 4 bases and J 7 bases; nucleotides not matched to a gene: 4. The CDR3 region has the DNA TGTGCCAGTAGTACAGACAGGGGGGTCGGGGAGCTGTTTTTT. It specifies CASSTDRGVGELFF. The full variable domain, in which reference TRBV19 and TRBJ2-2 provide the parts outside the CDR3, is DGGITQSPKYLFRKEGQNVTLSCEQNLNHDAMYWYRQDPGQGLRLIYYSQIVNDFQKGDIAEGYSVSREKKESFPLTVTSAQKNPTAFYLCASSTDRGVGELFFGEGSRLTVL.

The chain recombines TRBV19 with TRBJ2-3; 9 nucleotides line up with TRBD1. This CDR3 comprises 16 residues. The V and J ends lost 5 bases and 6 bases, in that order; junction bases with no gene match: 12. Per the germline V gene, CDR1 is LNHDA and CDR2 is SQIVND (reference sequence). CDR3 bases: TGTGCCAGTAGTCGACAGGGGGGTACCCCTGGGGATACGCAGTATTTT. Its protein product is CASSRQGGTPGDTQYF. The whole variable domain, remainder taken from reference TRBV19 and TRBJ2-3, is DGGITQSPKYLFRKEGQNVTLSCEQNLNHDAMYWYRQDPGQGLRLIYYSQIVNDFQKGDIAEGYSVSREKKESFPLTVTSAQKNPTAFYLCASSRQGGTPGDTQYFGPGTRLTVL.

The chain has TRBV15 and TRBJ2-3, with D maybe TRBD1 (6 bases). The CDR3 extends over 20 amino acids. The germline gives CDR1 LNHNV, CDR2 YYDKDF (reference sequence). Deletions cut 3 bases from V and 2 bases from J, with 27 bases between. The CDR3 is CATSSEPPLAGDTFTDTQYF. In DNA form, the CDR3 reads TGTGCCACCAGCAGCGAACCCCCCCTGGCAGGGGACACATTCACAGATACGCAGTATTTT.

The genes are TRBV5-1 and TRBJ1-1; no definite D call. The CDR3 runs 11 residues. The germline gives CDR1 SGHRS, CDR2 YFSETQ. Trimming left V 3 bases short and J 6 bases short, with 6 bases between. The CDR3 spells CASSSRAEAFF. DNA for the CDR3: TGCGCCAGCAGCTCTCGTGCTGAAGCTTTCTTT.

The chain uses TRBV4-3 and TRBJ1-2; D not resolved. The V gene lost 0 bases and the J gene lost 1 base, with 9 bases spanning the gap. This CDR3 contains 15 residues. In germline, CDR1 is LGHNA, CDR2 YSLEER. CDR3 sequence reads: CASSQDGTVNYGYTF. The CDR3, as DNA: TGCGCCAGCAGCCAAGATGGAACGGTTAACTATGGCTACACCTTC.

The chain links TRBV7-3 to TRBJ2-1; 7 bases fit TRBD2. The CDR3 is made up of 15 amino acids. Germline V gives CDR1 SGHTA, CDR2 FQGTGA. With 0 bases clipped from V and 4 bases from J, the junction kept 3 bases outside the gene matches. CDR3: CASSLTGGIYNEQFF. In DNA, the CDR3 is TGTGCCAGCAGCTTAACCGGGGGGATATACAATGAGCAGTTCTTC.

The CDR3 region has the DNA TGTGCCAGCAGTGAAACAACCGTCACCGGGGAGCTGTTTTTT. This encodes CASSETTVTGELFF. This chain uses TRBV2 with TRBJ2-2; D is unresolved. The germline gives CDR1 SNHLY, CDR2 FYNNEI. This CDR3 is built from 14 residues. V was pared by 2 bases and J by 4 bases, with 8 bases between.

This rearrangement joins TRBV27 to TRBJ1-3, with 9 bases fitting TRBD1. In germline, CDR1 is MNHEY, CDR2 SMNVEV (reference sequence). The CDR3 loop spans 14 amino acids. V shed 6 bases and J 4 bases; nucleotides not matched to a gene: 4. As DNA, the CDR3 is TGTGCCAGCAGAACCACAGGGGGCGGAAACACCATATATTTT. Its protein product is CASRTTGGGNTIYF.

V usage is TRBV11-2 and J usage is TRBJ1-3; a possible D gene is TRBD1 (5 bases). The CDR3 has 12 amino acids. The germline V gene has CDR1 SGHAT and CDR2 FQNNGV. The CDR3 spells CARGISGNTIYF. The CDR3 DNA is TGTGCAAGGGGTATCTCTGGAAACACCATATATTTT.

V gene TRBV6-5 combines with J gene TRBJ2-2; D remains unclear. The V and J ends lost 0 bases and 0 bases respectively, with 8 bases between them. Germline assignment: CDR1 MNHEY and CDR2 SVGAGI. This CDR3 is 16 amino acids long. CDR3 protein: CASSYSQGSNTGELFF. CDR3 sequence (DNA): TGTGCCAGCAGTTACTCGCAAGGATCGAACACCGGGGAGCTGTTTTTT.